This T cell receptor beta chain was identified during a study of blood T cell repertoires in COVID-19. TCRdb's table, derived via immunoSEQ multiplex PCR, lists solely in-frame clones and lacks some. The data contain more than 200,000 clones, roughly 87% of them singletons. The receptor comes from a human donor in a cohort sampled during active COVID-19. Sequencing used peripheral blood.

CDR3 protein: CASSFGQLNTEAFF. CDR3 nucleotides: TGTGCCAGCAGCTTTGGACAGTTGAACACTGAAGCTTTCTTT. This sequence joins TRBV7-9 and TRBJ1-1; D is perhaps TRBD1 (6 bases). Germline V gene sequence: CDR1 SEHNR, CDR2 FQNEAQ (reference sequence). The V and J ends lost 3 bases and 0 bases respectively, with 8 bases between them. This CDR3 is 14 amino acids long.